This TCR beta chain appears in the sequencing data of a study of spatial heterogeneity in lung cancer. This CDR3 is 14 amino acids long. Germline lookup yields CDR1 SGHTA and CDR2 FQGNSA. Concerning this clonotype itself: Its antigen is not identified. One end of the junction varies from germline; a read error may be responsible.

Time point here: sample taken at primary tumor resection. Sequencing covered unsorted whole RNA taken from tumor, nontumor lung or frozen PBMC. General observations from the study: Mutation counts in tumors were tracked by counts of expanded intratumoral alpha and beta TCRs.

TCRdb recomputed calls from the 5' RACE reads with MiXCR, one row per CDR3 protein. The repertoire includes roughly 3,400 distinct CDR3 sequences, around an eighth of them detected once, and around 9.1% sits in the top ten. This TCR was recovered from a female donor with early-stage non-small cell lung cancer. Sample: lung tumor tissue, taken at surgery. The chain recombines TRBV7-2 with TRBJ2-7; 7 positions match TRBD2. CDR3 nucleotide sequence: TGTGTCAGCAGCTTGGGCGGGAGTGCCGGCGAGCAGTACTTC. Protein: CVSSLGGSAGEQYF.